These 14 T cell receptor beta chains were all obtained from the same sample, sequenced in a study of shared clonotypes between healthy human individuals. Assay: immunoSEQ multiplex PCR; the TCRdb copy retains only in-frame clones and omits some. The sample shows about 1.1 million clones, around three quarters of them seen only once. The source material was memory CD4+ T cells from PBMCs. Subset specified: CD45RA-negative fraction. Receptors originate from a man aged 18 to 30 in good health. Some clones in this sample may be carry-over from other donors' samples.

This chain joins TRBV6-6 and TRBJ2-3, with D perhaps assigned TRBD1 or TRBD2 (5 bases each). From germline, CDR1 is MNHNY and CDR2 SVGAGI (reference sequence). V shed 2 bases and J shed 5 bases, with 17 bases lying between them. This CDR3 spans 16 amino acids. CDR3 protein: CASSYHTGAGVDTQYF. CDR3 sequence (DNA): TGTGCCAGCAGTTACCATACTGGGGCGGGTGTAGATACGCAGTATTTT.

The CDR3 region is CASSFPLAGGRNEQFF. The CDR3, as DNA: TGTGCCAGCAGTTTCCCCCTAGCGGGAGGGAGGAATGAGCAGTTCTTC. The chain uses TRBV28 and TRBJ2-1; the match to TRBD2 covers 12 bases. This CDR3 spans 16 amino acids. J was trimmed by 7 bases and V by 3 bases; bases with no gene match: 7. The germline CDR1 and CDR2 sequences are MDHEN and SYDVKM.

The chain carries TRBV10-3 and TRBJ2-3; no clear D. The CDR3 is 12 amino acids. The germline V gene has CDR1 ENHRY and CDR2 SYGVKD. Deletions cut 1 base from V and 5 bases from J, with 4 bases between. Written as DNA, the CDR3 is TGTGCCATCAGTGAGTATCGAGATACGCAGTATTTT. Translating gives CAISEYRDTQYF.

V usage is TRBV29-1 and J usage is TRBJ2-1; 9 bases map to TRBD2. V dropped 6 bases and J dropped 4; count of bases not matched to a gene: 10. Germline V lookup: CDR1 SQVTM, CDR2 ANQGSEA. The CDR3 extends over 15 amino acids. The CDR3 bases are TGCAGCGTAAGTTCCGGGACTAGCAGTTACAATGAGCAGTTCTTC. It yields the protein CSVSSGTSSYNEQFF.

The chain couples TRBV14 to TRBJ2-7, with D possibly being TRBD1 (6 bases). The length of the CDR3 is 14 residues. Trimming pared 0 bases from V and 4 bases from J, leaving 10 bases between. Germline values: CDR1 SGHDN, CDR2 FVKESK. The CDR3 spells CASSQEGGLYEQYF. CDR3 DNA: TGTGCCAGCAGCCAAGAAGGGGGATTGTACGAGCAGTACTTC.

V gene TRBV5-1 combines with J gene TRBJ2-7; D may be TRBD2 (6 bases). The V end lost 2 bases, the J end lost 2 bases, and 11 bases lay between the germline ends. The CDR3 is 14 amino acids. The germline V gene encodes CDR1 SGHRS and CDR2 YFSETQ. As DNA, the CDR3 is TGCGCCAGCAGCTTAATAGCGGAAACCTACGAGCAGTACTTC. Its translation is CASSLIAETYEQYF.

The chain has TRBV28 and TRBJ1-1, with D possibly TRBD1 on 5 matching bases. The CDR3 totals 16 residues. Trimming took 6 bases from V and 3 from J, leaving 20 bases between them. Per germline, CDR1 MDHEN and CDR2 SYDVKM. CDR3 DNA sequence: TGTGCCAGCAGCCCCACATGGCCCCAGGGATACACTGAAGCTTTCTTT. It encodes CASSPTWPQGYTEAFF.

V usage is TRBV5-6 and J usage is TRBJ2-5, with D perhaps TRBD1 (5 bases). Trimming took off 3 bases at V and 4 bases at J, with 13 bases between the two ends. Germline lookup yields CDR1 SGHDT and CDR2 YYEEEE. This CDR3 spans 14 amino acids. CDR3 nucleotide sequence: TGTGCCAGCAGCTCGACAGCCTCGGGAGAGACCCAGTACTTC. Amino acids: CASSSTASGETQYF.

The J gene is TRBJ1-1, the V gene TRBV10-3; D not certain. The germline CDR1 and CDR2 sequences are ENHRY and SYGVKD. V gave up 6 bases and J gave up 4 bases, with 15 bases separating them. The CDR3 loop spans 14 amino acids. CDR3 DNA: TGTGCCATCAGGAGGAACAATGAAGGCACTGAAGCTTTCTTT. It codes for CAIRRNNEGTEAFF.

V is TRBV30 and J is TRBJ2-5; the D is unclear. The germline V and J ends were trimmed by 0 bases and 2 bases, with 10 bases remaining between them. The CDR3 spans 14 residues. Germline CDR1 GTSNPN, CDR2 SVGIG (reference sequence). The CDR3 reads CAWSVADKQETQYF. CDR3 in DNA: TGTGCCTGGAGTGTAGCCGATAAACAAGAGACCCAGTACTTC.

This chain uses TRBV2 with TRBJ2-5; 7 bases fit TRBD1. Trimming cost V 3 bases and J 7 bases; bases outside gene matches: 5. CDR3 length: 13 amino acids. Germline V gives CDR1 SNHLY, CDR2 FYNNEI. The CDR3 DNA sequence: TGTGCCAGCAGTGACGGACAGGTGGGGACCCAGTACTTC. Translation: CASSDGQVGTQYF. The whole variable domain, filled in from reference TRBV2 and TRBJ2-5, reads EPEVTQTPSHQVTQMGQEVILRCVPISNHLYFYWYRQILGQKVEFLVSFYNNEISEKSEIFDDQFSVERPDGSNFTLKIRSTKLEDSAMYFCASSDGQVGTQYFGPGTRLLVL.

The chain recombines TRBV6-1 with TRBJ1-2; no reliable D call. CDR3 length: 13 residues. CDR1 is MNHNS and CDR2 is SASEGT in the germline V gene. V lost 5 bases and J 8 bases, leaving 15 bases between the germline ends. The CDR3 loop reads CASSPNLPAGYTF. CDR3 DNA sequence: TGTGCCAGCAGTCCCAACCTCCCGGCCGGCTACACCTTC.

V usage is TRBV10-3 and J usage is TRBJ2-3; D not resolved. The V end was cut by 7 bases, the J end by 0 bases, with 29 bases between. Germline V CDR1 and CDR2: ENHRY, SYGVKD. The CDR3 sequence is 20 residues long. The CDR3 nucleotides are TGTGCCATCACCTCAGGTTTTTTCGTCCGGATGAATTCTAGCACAGATACGCAGTATTTT. Encoded protein: CAITSGFFVRMNSSTDTQYF.

The chain joins TRBV5-1 to TRBJ1-2; D not resolved. Per the germline V gene, CDR1 is SGHRS and CDR2 is YFSETQ. The CDR3 runs 14 residues. Trimming took off 0 bases at V and 7 bases at J, with 13 bases between the two ends. CDR3 amino acids: CASSLESDGRGYTF. The CDR3 nucleotides are TGCGCCAGCAGCTTGGAGTCAGATGGTCGTGGCTACACCTTC.